The present entry profiles one T cell receptor beta chain with its context. Germline and junction disagree at one end, which may indicate a read error. TCRdb ran MiXCR on the 5' RACE reads and lists one entry per CDR3 protein. The data hold around 1.7 million distinct CDR3 sequences, with roughly 35% observed a single time. This specimen belongs to a study of identical twins. Germline V gives CDR1 SGHRS, CDR2 YFSETQ. The CDR3 length is 19 residues. Material: cord blood. The J gene is TRBJ2-1, the V gene TRBV5-1; 10 bases fit TRBD2. The origin of this receptor is a newborn girl in good health. The CDR3 loop is CASSLANGLAVGKNNGQFF. In DNA form, the CDR3 reads TGCGCCAGCAGCTTGGCCAATGGACTAGCGGTTGGGAAAAACAATGGGCAGTTCTTC.